This TCR beta chain was captured by sequencing in a study of identical twins. General study results and limits: The models gave estimates that fell short of the out-of-frame TCR alpha sharing seen in monozygotic twins.

TCRdb redid the calling of the 5' RACE reads with MiXCR, one entry per CDR3 protein. The data show roughly 470,000 distinct CDR3 sequences, over 11% seen once. V dropped 5 bases and J dropped 7; count of bases not matched to a gene: 3. The CDR3 consists of 12 residues. The V gene's germline CDR1 is SQVTM and CDR2 ANQGSEA. This clonotype was seen only a few times. Its target is not known. These data were likewise used in another study, on yellow fever vaccine responses in identical twins.

The source material was CD4+ T cells sorted from blood. The chain is built from TRBV29-1 and TRBJ2-1, with 9 positions matching TRBD1. This sequence originates from a young woman in good health. For the CDR3, the DNA is TGCAGCGTTAGGACAGGGGTGAATGAGCAGTTCTTC. Amino acids: CSVRTGVNEQFF.